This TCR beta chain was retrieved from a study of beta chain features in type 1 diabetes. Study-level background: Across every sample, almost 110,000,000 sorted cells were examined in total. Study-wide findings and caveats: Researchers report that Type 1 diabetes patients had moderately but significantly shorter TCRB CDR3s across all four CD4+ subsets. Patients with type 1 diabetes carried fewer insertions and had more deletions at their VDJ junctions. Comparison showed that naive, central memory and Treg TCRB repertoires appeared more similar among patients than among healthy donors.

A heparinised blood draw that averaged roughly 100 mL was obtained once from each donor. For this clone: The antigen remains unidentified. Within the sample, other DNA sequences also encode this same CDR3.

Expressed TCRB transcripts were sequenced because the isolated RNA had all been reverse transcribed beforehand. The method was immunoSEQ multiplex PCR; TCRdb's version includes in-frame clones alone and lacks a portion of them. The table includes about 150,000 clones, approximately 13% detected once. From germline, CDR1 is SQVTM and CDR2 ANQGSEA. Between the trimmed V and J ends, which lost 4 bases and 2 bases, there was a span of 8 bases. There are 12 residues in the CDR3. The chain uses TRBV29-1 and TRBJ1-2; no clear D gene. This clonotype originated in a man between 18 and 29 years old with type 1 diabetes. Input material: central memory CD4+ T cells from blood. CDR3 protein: CSVGGSNYGYTF. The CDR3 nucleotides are TGCAGCGTTGGAGGCAGCAACTATGGCTACACCTTC. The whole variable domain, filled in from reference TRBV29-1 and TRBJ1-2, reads SAVISQKPSRDICQRGTSLTIQCQVDSQVTMMFWYRQQPGQSLTLIATANQGSEATYESGFVIDKFPISRPNLTFSTLTVSNMSPEDSSIYLCSVGGSNYGYTFGSGTRLTVV.